Given below is one T cell receptor beta chain in context. It was RNA transcripts that yielded the amplified TCR beta CDR3 regions. TCR CDR3 underwent first-round RT-PCR with the HTBI primer set. One entry per CDR3 protein results from TCRdb running MiXCR on the multiplex PCR reads. The sample lists more than 450,000 distinct CDR3 sequences, 15% to 20% occurring once. CDR3 length: 15 amino acids. Trimming stripped 10 bases from V and 1 base from J, with 17 bases between. Germline loops: CDR1 MNHNS, CDR2 SASEGT. These data come from a study of T cells in Graves' hyperthyroidism and ophthalmopathy. Sequencing input: blood. The clonotype originates from a man aged 35 to 55 with Graves' ophthalmopathy. The chain combines TRBV6-1 with TRBJ2-4, with D possibly matching TRBD2 (6 bases). CDR3 region: CATWGVEGAKNIQYF. CDR3 bases: TGTGCCACCTGGGGGGTTGAGGGGGCCAAAAACATTCAGTACTTC.